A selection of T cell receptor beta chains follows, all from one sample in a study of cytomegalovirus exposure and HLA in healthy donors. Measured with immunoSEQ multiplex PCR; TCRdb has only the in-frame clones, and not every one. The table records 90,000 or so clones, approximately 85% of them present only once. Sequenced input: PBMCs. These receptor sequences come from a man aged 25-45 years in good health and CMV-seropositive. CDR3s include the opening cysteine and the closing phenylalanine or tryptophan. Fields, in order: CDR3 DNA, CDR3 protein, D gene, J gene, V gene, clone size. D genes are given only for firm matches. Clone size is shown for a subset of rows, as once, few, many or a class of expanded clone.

cdr3_nt: TGTGCCAGCAGCTTGTCCGCAACTAATGAAAAACTGTTTTTT; cdr3_aa: CASSLSATNEKLFF; d_call: NA; j_call: TRBJ1-4; v_call: TRBV7-8; clone_size: NA
cdr3_nt: TGTGCCAGTAGTAGGCAGGTCAGCTCCTACGAGCAGTACTTC; cdr3_aa: CASSRQVSSYEQYF; d_call: NA; j_call: TRBJ2-7; v_call: TRBV19; clone_size: NA
cdr3_nt: TGTGCCATCAGTGAAGTTTCAGGGCTATCCTACGAGCAGTACTTC; cdr3_aa: CAISEVSGLSYEQYF; d_call: NA; j_call: TRBJ2-7; v_call: TRBV10-3; clone_size: NA
cdr3_nt: TGTGCCTGGAGTGTTTACAGGGAAAGTTCACCCCTCCACTTT; cdr3_aa: CAWSVYRESSPLHF; d_call: NA; j_call: TRBJ1-6; v_call: TRBV30; clone_size: NA
cdr3_nt: TGTGCCAGCAGCTTAGTATATCAGGGGCAGGGAATGTTGGACACCATATATTTT; cdr3_aa: CASSLVYQGQGMLDTIYF; d_call: NA; j_call: TRBJ1-3; v_call: TRBV7-6; clone_size: NA
cdr3_nt: TGTGCCACCGGGGGGGGTCAGCCCCAGCATTTT; cdr3_aa: CATGGGQPQHF; d_call: NA; j_call: TRBJ1-5; v_call: TRBV6-5; clone_size: NA
cdr3_nt: TGTGCCAGCAGTTGGACAGGGGGTCAGCCCCAGCATTTT; cdr3_aa: CASSWTGGQPQHF; d_call: TRBD1; j_call: TRBJ1-5; v_call: TRBV6-5; clone_size: NA
cdr3_nt: TGCGCCAGCAGCTATCTCGGGGGACGGGACGGCTACAATGAGCAGTTCTTC; cdr3_aa: CASSYLGGRDGYNEQFF; d_call: NA; j_call: TRBJ2-1; v_call: TRBV5-1; clone_size: NA
cdr3_nt: TGTGCCAGCGGCATCGGGGAGGGACAGCCCCAGCATTTT; cdr3_aa: CASGIGEGQPQHF; d_call: NA; j_call: TRBJ1-5; v_call: TRBV9; clone_size: NA
cdr3_nt: TGTGCCAGCAGTTTAGGGACACTACTAGCGGGAGGGATGAATGAGCAGTTCTTC; cdr3_aa: CASSLGTLLAGGMNEQFF; d_call: TRBD2; j_call: TRBJ2-1; v_call: TRBV27; clone_size: NA
cdr3_nt: TGTGCCAGCAGTTATAACCGGGTGGACATTCAGTACTTC; cdr3_aa: CASSYNRVDIQYF; d_call: NA; j_call: TRBJ2-4; v_call: TRBV6-6; clone_size: NA
cdr3_nt: TGTGCCAGCAGCGCCCTAGCGGGGTACGAGCAGTACTTC; cdr3_aa: CASSALAGYEQYF; d_call: TRBD2; j_call: TRBJ2-7; v_call: TRBV28; clone_size: once
cdr3_nt: TGTGCCAGCAGCTATAGGACTAGTACGCCCGGGGAGCTGTTTTTT; cdr3_aa: CASSYRTSTPGELFF; d_call: TRBD2; j_call: TRBJ2-2; v_call: TRBV11-2; clone_size: NA
cdr3_nt: TGCGCCAGCAGCAGCAGCGGGAGTGGCAGAGAGACCCAGTACTTC; cdr3_aa: CASSSSGSGRETQYF; d_call: TRBD2; j_call: TRBJ2-5; v_call: TRBV5-1; clone_size: NA
cdr3_nt: TGTGCCAGCACAGAGGCCTCCTACGAGCAGTACTTC; cdr3_aa: CASTEASYEQYF; d_call: NA; j_call: TRBJ2-7; v_call: TRBV6-1; clone_size: NA
cdr3_nt: TGTGCCAGCAGCTCCCACAGTGGGACAGGGGTTGACTATGGCTACACCTTC; cdr3_aa: CASSSHSGTGVDYGYTF; d_call: TRBD1; j_call: TRBJ1-2; v_call: TRBV9; clone_size: NA
cdr3_nt: TGTGCCAGCAGCAAAGGGACAGGGGCGATTAGCAATCAGCCCCAGCATTTT; cdr3_aa: CASSKGTGAISNQPQHF; d_call: TRBD1; j_call: TRBJ1-5; v_call: TRBV5-5; clone_size: NA
cdr3_nt: TGTGCCAGCAGCTTAGACCGGGACTATGGCTACACCTTC; cdr3_aa: CASSLDRDYGYTF; d_call: NA; j_call: TRBJ1-2; v_call: TRBV7-8; clone_size: few
cdr3_nt: TGTGCCAGCAGCGGGAGGTTCAGGAATGAGCAGTTCTTC; cdr3_aa: CASSGRFRNEQFF; d_call: TRBD2; j_call: TRBJ2-1; v_call: TRBV28; clone_size: NA
cdr3_nt: TGCAGTGCCGGTAGCACAGATACGCAGTATTTT; cdr3_aa: CSAGSTDTQYF; d_call: NA; j_call: TRBJ2-3; v_call: TRBV20-1; clone_size: NA
cdr3_nt: TGTGCCAGCTCACCAGGGACAGGGGGCTCGGAAGCTTTCTTT; cdr3_aa: CASSPGTGGSEAFF; d_call: TRBD1; j_call: TRBJ1-1; v_call: TRBV18; clone_size: NA
cdr3_nt: TGTGCCAGCAGTAGGACTAGCGGGAGCCGAGGGGATACGCAGTATTTT; cdr3_aa: CASSRTSGSRGDTQYF; d_call: TRBD2; j_call: TRBJ2-3; v_call: TRBV7-2; clone_size: NA
cdr3_nt: TGTGCCAGCAGTTTATCGGGGCAGGGGGGAAACACCATATATTTT; cdr3_aa: CASSLSGQGGNTIYF; d_call: NA; j_call: TRBJ1-3; v_call: TRBV27; clone_size: NA
cdr3_nt: TGTGCCAGCAGCTTAAATGAGTACGAGCAGTACTTC; cdr3_aa: CASSLNEYEQYF; d_call: NA; j_call: TRBJ2-7; v_call: TRBV11-3; clone_size: NA
cdr3_nt: TGTGCCAGCAGCTGGGGACTAGCGGCTTACTACGAGCAGTACTTC; cdr3_aa: CASSWGLAAYYEQYF; d_call: TRBD2; j_call: TRBJ2-7; v_call: TRBV7-8; clone_size: NA
cdr3_nt: TGTGCCAGCAGCTCTACCAAAACTAGCGGGAGTGGTGAGCAGTTCTTC; cdr3_aa: CASSSTKTSGSGEQFF; d_call: TRBD2; j_call: TRBJ2-1; v_call: TRBV7-6; clone_size: NA
cdr3_nt: TGCGCCAGCAGAGGAGTCAGGGGCAGCTCCTACGAGCAGTACTTC; cdr3_aa: CASRGVRGSSYEQYF; d_call: NA; j_call: TRBJ2-7; v_call: TRBV10-2; clone_size: NA
cdr3_nt: TGTGCCAGCAGCGCCGCGGGGAGCAATCAGCCCCAGCATTTT; cdr3_aa: CASSAAGSNQPQHF; d_call: NA; j_call: TRBJ1-5; v_call: TRBV9; clone_size: NA
cdr3_nt: TGCGCCAGCAGTGAGTCTTCGGGGGGTAGCTACAATGAGCAGTTCTTC; cdr3_aa: CASSESSGGSYNEQFF; d_call: TRBD2; j_call: TRBJ2-1; v_call: TRBV10-1; clone_size: NA
cdr3_nt: TGTGCCAGCAGCAAGACGGATCCAGGGACCCAGTACTTC; cdr3_aa: CASSKTDPGTQYF; d_call: NA; j_call: TRBJ2-5; v_call: TRBV21-1; clone_size: NA
cdr3_nt: TGTGCCACCGGCCCCACGACTAGAACCTCCCGAGAGTCTAGCACAGATACGCAGTATTTT; cdr3_aa: CATGPTTRTSRESSTDTQYF; d_call: NA; j_call: TRBJ2-3; v_call: TRBV2; clone_size: NA
cdr3_nt: TGTGCCAGCAGCGTCGACGCCGGGACTAGTCTTAGGTCCTACGAGCAGTACTTC; cdr3_aa: CASSVDAGTSLRSYEQYF; d_call: TRBD2; j_call: TRBJ2-7; v_call: TRBV9; clone_size: NA
cdr3_nt: TGTGCCAGCAGTGATGGGGGCATTTATGAAAAACTGTTTTTT; cdr3_aa: CASSDGGIYEKLFF; d_call: NA; j_call: TRBJ1-4; v_call: TRBV25-1; clone_size: NA
cdr3_nt: TGTGCCAGCTCACCGCGGGACCGGGTGGGAAAACTGTTTTTT; cdr3_aa: CASSPRDRVGKLFF; d_call: NA; j_call: TRBJ1-4; v_call: TRBV18; clone_size: NA
cdr3_nt: TGTGCCAGCAGTTACGACAGGGGGCAGAGCACCATATATTTT; cdr3_aa: CASSYDRGQSTIYF; d_call: TRBD1; j_call: TRBJ1-3; v_call: TRBV5-4; clone_size: NA
cdr3_nt: TGCAGCGTGACCCCGGGACAGGGAGGAACTGAAGCTTTCTTT; cdr3_aa: CSVTPGQGGTEAFF; d_call: TRBD1; j_call: TRBJ1-1; v_call: TRBV29-1; clone_size: few
cdr3_nt: TGTGCCAGCACCCTGGGCCCCTTCCTTGGTCACGAGCAGTACTTC; cdr3_aa: CASTLGPFLGHEQYF; d_call: NA; j_call: TRBJ2-7; v_call: TRBV28; clone_size: NA
cdr3_nt: TGTGCCAGCAGTCGCAGGGGGCTGGGTACGCAGTATTTT; cdr3_aa: CASSRRGLGTQYF; d_call: TRBD1; j_call: TRBJ2-3; v_call: TRBV28; clone_size: NA
cdr3_nt: TGTGCCAGCAGCTGGGCAGACACTGAAGCTTTCTTT; cdr3_aa: CASSWADTEAFF; d_call: NA; j_call: TRBJ1-1; v_call: TRBV5-6; clone_size: NA
cdr3_nt: TGCAGCGTTGCCGGGACTAGCGTAGATACGCAGTATTTT; cdr3_aa: CSVAGTSVDTQYF; d_call: TRBD2; j_call: TRBJ2-3; v_call: TRBV29-1; clone_size: NA
cdr3_nt: TGTGCCAGCAGCTCCGGGACAGCGAACACCGGGGAGCTGTTTTTT; cdr3_aa: CASSSGTANTGELFF; d_call: TRBD1; j_call: TRBJ2-2; v_call: TRBV11-3; clone_size: NA
cdr3_nt: TGTGCCAGCAGCTTGGCGAGGATAGCAACAGATACGCAGTATTTT; cdr3_aa: CASSLARIATDTQYF; d_call: NA; j_call: TRBJ2-3; v_call: TRBV5-4; clone_size: NA
cdr3_nt: TGTGCCACCAGCAGAGATTGGACTGGCGGATATGAGCAGTTCTTC; cdr3_aa: CATSRDWTGGYEQFF; d_call: NA; j_call: TRBJ2-1; v_call: TRBV15; clone_size: NA
cdr3_nt: TGTGCCAGCAGCCTGGGACTAGCGGGAACCGGGGAGCTGTTTTTT; cdr3_aa: CASSLGLAGTGELFF; d_call: TRBD2; j_call: TRBJ2-2; v_call: TRBV7-9; clone_size: NA
cdr3_nt: TGTGCCAGCAGTAGAGATCCACTTACCCTTAATGAAAAACTGTTTTTT; cdr3_aa: CASSRDPLTLNEKLFF; d_call: NA; j_call: TRBJ1-4; v_call: TRBV2; clone_size: NA
cdr3_nt: TGCAGCGTTGAAGTTCTCCGGGGGTACGAGCAGTACTTC; cdr3_aa: CSVEVLRGYEQYF; d_call: NA; j_call: TRBJ2-7; v_call: TRBV29-1; clone_size: NA
cdr3_nt: TGTGCCAGCAGTTACTCACCGCCAGGGAATCAGCCCCAGCATTTT; cdr3_aa: CASSYSPPGNQPQHF; d_call: NA; j_call: TRBJ1-5; v_call: TRBV6-5; clone_size: few
cdr3_nt: TGTGCCAGCAGCCGGACAGATAACACTGAAGCTTTCTTT; cdr3_aa: CASSRTDNTEAFF; d_call: NA; j_call: TRBJ1-1; v_call: TRBV5-4; clone_size: NA
cdr3_nt: TGTGCCAGCAGTGAAGTACTAGCGGGAGGCTCCTACAATGAGCAGTTCTTC; cdr3_aa: CASSEVLAGGSYNEQFF; d_call: TRBD2; j_call: TRBJ2-1; v_call: TRBV6-1; clone_size: NA
cdr3_nt: TGTGCCAGCAGCTTAGGGGGCGGGAGGAGTCCAGATACGCAGTATTTT; cdr3_aa: CASSLGGGRSPDTQYF; d_call: TRBD2; j_call: TRBJ2-3; v_call: TRBV7-2; clone_size: NA
cdr3_nt: TGTGCCAGCAGCGTGGTTGACAGGGTCTATGGCTACACCTTC; cdr3_aa: CASSVVDRVYGYTF; d_call: TRBD1; j_call: TRBJ1-2; v_call: TRBV5-4; clone_size: NA
cdr3_nt: TGCGCCAGCAGCCAAGGACTAGCGGGAGGAGGCTACGAGCAGTACTTC; cdr3_aa: CASSQGLAGGGYEQYF; d_call: TRBD2; j_call: TRBJ2-7; v_call: TRBV5-1; clone_size: NA
cdr3_nt: TGTGCCAGCAGCCGGAATACAGGGTTGAACACTGAAGCTTTCTTT; cdr3_aa: CASSRNTGLNTEAFF; d_call: NA; j_call: TRBJ1-1; v_call: TRBV14; clone_size: NA
cdr3_nt: TGCGCCAGCAGCGCGACAGGGAACACTGAAGCTTTCTTT; cdr3_aa: CASSATGNTEAFF; d_call: NA; j_call: TRBJ1-1; v_call: TRBV5-1; clone_size: NA
cdr3_nt: TGTGCCAGTAGTATAGCAGTGAACACTGAAGCTTTCTTT; cdr3_aa: CASSIAVNTEAFF; d_call: NA; j_call: TRBJ1-1; v_call: TRBV19; clone_size: NA